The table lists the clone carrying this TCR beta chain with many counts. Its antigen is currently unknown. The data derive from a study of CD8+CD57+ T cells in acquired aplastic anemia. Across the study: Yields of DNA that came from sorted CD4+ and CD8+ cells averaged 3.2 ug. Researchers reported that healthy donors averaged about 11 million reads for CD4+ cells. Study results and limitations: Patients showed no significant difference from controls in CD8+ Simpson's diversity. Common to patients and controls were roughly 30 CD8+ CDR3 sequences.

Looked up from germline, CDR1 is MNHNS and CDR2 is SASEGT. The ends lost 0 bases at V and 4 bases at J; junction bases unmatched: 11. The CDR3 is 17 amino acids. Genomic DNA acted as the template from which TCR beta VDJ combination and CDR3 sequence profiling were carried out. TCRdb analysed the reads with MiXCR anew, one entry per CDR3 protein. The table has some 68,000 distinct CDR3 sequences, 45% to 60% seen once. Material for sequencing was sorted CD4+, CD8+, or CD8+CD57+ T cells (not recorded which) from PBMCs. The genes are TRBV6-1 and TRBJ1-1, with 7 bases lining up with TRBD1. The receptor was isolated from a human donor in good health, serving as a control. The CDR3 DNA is TGTGCCAGCAGTGAAGCGTCGGGCGACAGGGTATCCACTGAAGCTTTCTTT. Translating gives CASSEASGDRVSTEAFF.